What follows are 14 T cell receptor beta chains derived from one specimen sequenced in a study of blood T cell repertoires in COVID-19. Sequencing was performed with immunoSEQ multiplex PCR; in TCRdb, only in-frame clones are kept and a portion is missing. The data show approximately 59,000 clones, 70% to 90% seen once. The material sequenced was peripheral blood. The receptors come from a man aged 60 to 75 with COVID-19, enrolled during active disease.

The chain recombines TRBV5-1 with TRBJ2-7; 13 nucleotides match TRBD2. V dropped 4 bases and J dropped 3; count of bases not matched to a gene: 16. Germline loops: CDR1 SGHRS, CDR2 YFSETQ. The CDR3 loop spans 19 amino acids. CDR3 coding DNA: TGCGCCAGCAGCCTAACGACTAGCGGGGGGCCTGCCTCCTTCTACGAGCAGTACTTC. Its protein product is CASSLTTSGGPASFYEQYF. The full variable domain, rest sourced from reference TRBV5-1 and TRBJ2-7, is KAGVTQTPRYLIKTRGQQVTLSCSPISGHRSVSWYQQTPGQGLQFLFEYFSETQRNKGNFPGRFSGRQFSNSRSEMNVSTLELGDSALYLCASSLTTSGGPASFYEQYFGPGTRLTVT.

The DNA of the CDR3 is TGCGCCAGCAGCCACCAATCCTCTGGGGCCAACGTCCTGACTTTC. Amino acid sequence: CASSHQSSGANVLTF. The chain carries TRBV4-3 and TRBJ2-6; the D is unclear. Trimming stripped 3 bases from V and 0 bases from J, with 6 bases between. Germline V lookup: CDR1 LGHNA, CDR2 YSLEER. CDR3 length equals 15 residues.

In its sample, this clone was seen once. V is TRBV5-4 and J is TRBJ1-6, with 7 bases lining up with TRBD1. The CDR3 consists of 14 residues. Germline-derived CDR1 and CDR2 are SGHNT and YYREEE (reference sequence). Trimming removed 0 bases from V and 10 bases from J; junction bases left unmatched: 4. The CDR3 region has the DNA TGTGCCAGCAGCTTGGCAGGGGGAAAATCACCCCTCCACTTT. This encodes CASSLAGGKSPLHF. Full variable domain (rest looked up from reference TRBV5-4 and TRBJ1-6): ETGVTQSPTHLIKTRGQQVTLRCSSQSGHNTVSWYQQALGQGPQFIFQYYREEENGRGNFPPRFSGLQFPNYSSELNVNALELDDSALYLCASSLAGGKSPLHFGNGTRLTVT.

This clone was observed a single time. The chain carries TRBV3-1 (or the pseudogene TRBV3-2) and TRBJ1-1; a weak D match, TRBD1 (6 bases). The CDR3 length is 15 residues. Trimming pared 0 bases from V and 7 bases from J, leaving 15 bases between. Germline-derived CDR1 and CDR2 are LGHDT and YNNKEL (reference sequence). This CDR3 reads CASSQEGRGRVEAFF. CDR3 nucleotide sequence: TGTGCCAGCAGCCAAGAGGGCAGGGGAAGGGTTGAAGCTTTCTTT.

The chain is built from TRBV25-1 and TRBJ1-2, with 9 bases fitting TRBD1. The ends lost 6 bases at V and 5 bases at J; junction bases unmatched: 7. Per germline, CDR1 MGHDK and CDR2 SYGVNS. The CDR3 is made up of 14 amino acids. The CDR3 bases are TGTGCCAGCAGGAGGGGGACAGGGTCGTATGGCTACACCTTC. It codes for CASRRGTGSYGYTF.

The rearrangement uses TRBV3-1 (or the pseudogene TRBV3-2) and TRBJ2-1; the match to TRBD2 covers 8 bases. The CDR3 has 16 amino acids. Losses at the gene ends were 0 bases for V and 2 bases for J; bases not matched to a gene: 3. The germline V gene has CDR1 LGHDT and CDR2 YNNKEL (reference sequence). DNA of the CDR3: TGTGCCAGCAGCCAAGATGAGCGGGGGCCCTACAATGAGCAGTTCTTC. Encoded protein: CASSQDERGPYNEQFF.

The chain is built from TRBV9 and TRBJ2-7; TRBD1 might be the D (6 bases). The V end lost 3 bases, the J end lost 4 bases, and 8 bases lay between the germline ends. Looked up from germline, CDR1 is SGDLS and CDR2 is YYNGEE. There are 12 residues in the CDR3. CDR3 DNA sequence: TGTGCCAGCAGCGGCACAGGGTACGAGCAGTACTTC. It specifies CASSGTGYEQYF.

This chain joins TRBV19 and TRBJ1-1; unclear D gene. Germline CDR1 is LNHDA and CDR2 is SQIVND (reference sequence). Between the trimmed V and J ends, which lost 3 bases and 1 base, there was a span of 6 bases. The CDR3 covers 13 residues. DNA of the CDR3: TGTGCCAGTAGTATTAACTGGAACACTGAAGCTTTCTTT. Translation gives CASSINWNTEAFF.

V gene TRBV9 combines with J gene TRBJ2-5; possibly TRBD2 for D (6 bases). V lost 3 bases, J lost 5 bases, and 20 bases lay in between. The CDR3 is 16 residues long. CDR1 is SGDLS, CDR2 YYNGEE, per germline. CDR3 protein: CASSAPLGGTDETQYF. The CDR3 nucleotides are TGTGCCAGCAGCGCCCCCCTAGGAGGGACGGATGAGACCCAGTACTTC.

This clone was counted a single time. J is TRBJ2-1 and V is TRBV5-1, with 11 nucleotides matching TRBD2. Germline V gives CDR1 SGHRS, CDR2 YFSETQ. This CDR3 spans 15 amino acids. Trimming took 1 base from V and 4 from J; bases not matched to a gene: 1. The CDR3 is CASSLSSGGYNEQFF. The CDR3 DNA reads TGCGCCAGCAGCTTGTCTAGCGGGGGGTACAATGAGCAGTTCTTC.

This chain joins TRBV9 and TRBJ2-3; TRBD2 matches at 8 bases. V was clipped by 3 bases and J by 3 bases; unmatched bases: 6. Germline V gives CDR1 SGDLS, CDR2 YYNGEE. The CDR3 has 15 amino acids. The CDR3 here is CASSGSGSLTDTQYF. In DNA, the CDR3 is TGTGCCAGCAGCGGAAGCGGGAGTCTGACAGATACGCAGTATTTT.

This chain links TRBV20-1 with TRBJ1-1; tentatively, D is TRBD1 (5 bases). This CDR3 region has 16 residues. The V gene's germline CDR1 is DFQATT and CDR2 SNEGSKA (reference sequence). Trimming took off 3 bases at V and 5 bases at J, with 22 bases between the two ends. The CDR3: CSASEGGVMKGTEAFF. DNA for the CDR3: TGCAGTGCTAGTGAGGGAGGGGTGATGAAGGGGACTGAAGCTTTCTTT.

V and J are TRBV6-5 and TRBJ1-4; TRBD1 is a possible D gene (6 bases). This CDR3 spans 15 amino acids. Germline lookup yields CDR1 MNHEY and CDR2 SVGAGI. With 6 bases removed from V and 7 bases from J, the gap between germline ends came to 18 bases. The CDR3 region is CASRAFRDTFEKLFF. The CDR3 region has the DNA TGTGCCAGCAGGGCCTTCCGGGACACTTTTGAAAAACTGTTTTTT.

The genes are TRBV18 and TRBJ2-7; 7 bases line up with TRBD1. Germline CDR1 and CDR2: KGHSH and LQKENI. V shed 1 base and J 1 base; nucleotides not matched to a gene: 4. CDR3 length: 15 residues. The DNA for the CDR3 is TGTGCCAGCTCACCACGCTCAGGGGGATCCTACGAGCAGTACTTC. This codes for CASSPRSGGSYEQYF.